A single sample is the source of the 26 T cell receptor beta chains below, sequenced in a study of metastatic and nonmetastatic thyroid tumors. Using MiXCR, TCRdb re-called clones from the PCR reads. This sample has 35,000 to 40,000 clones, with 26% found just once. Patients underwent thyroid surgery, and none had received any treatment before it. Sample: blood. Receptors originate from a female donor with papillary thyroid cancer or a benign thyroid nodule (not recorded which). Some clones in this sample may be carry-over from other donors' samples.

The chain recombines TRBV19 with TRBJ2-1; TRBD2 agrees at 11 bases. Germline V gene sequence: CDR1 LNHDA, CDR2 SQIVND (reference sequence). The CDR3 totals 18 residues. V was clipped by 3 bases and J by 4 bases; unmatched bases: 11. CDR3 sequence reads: CASSIHHGTSGEYNEQFF. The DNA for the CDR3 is TGTGCCAGTAGTATCCACCACGGGACTAGCGGAGAGTACAATGAGCAGTTCTTC.

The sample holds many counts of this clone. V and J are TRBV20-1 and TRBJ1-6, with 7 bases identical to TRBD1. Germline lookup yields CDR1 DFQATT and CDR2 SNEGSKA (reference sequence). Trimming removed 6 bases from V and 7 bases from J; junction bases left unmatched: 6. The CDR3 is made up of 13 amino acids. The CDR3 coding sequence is TGCAGTGCCCAAGGACAGGCCAATTCACCCCTCCACTTT. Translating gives CSAQGQANSPLHF.

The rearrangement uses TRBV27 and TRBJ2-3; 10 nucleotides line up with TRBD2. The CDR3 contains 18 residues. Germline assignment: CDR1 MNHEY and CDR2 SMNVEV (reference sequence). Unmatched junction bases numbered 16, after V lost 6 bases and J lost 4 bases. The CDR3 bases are TGTGCCAGCAGACATACCCTGGTGCTAGCGGGAGCGTCAGATACGCAGTATTTT. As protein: CASRHTLVLAGASDTQYF.

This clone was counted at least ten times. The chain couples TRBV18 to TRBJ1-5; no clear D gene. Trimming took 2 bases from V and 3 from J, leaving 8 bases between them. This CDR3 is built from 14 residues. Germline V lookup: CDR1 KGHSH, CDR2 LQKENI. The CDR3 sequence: CASSPGITNQPQHF. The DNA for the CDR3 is TGTGCCAGCTCACCAGGGATCACCAATCAGCCCCAGCATTTT.

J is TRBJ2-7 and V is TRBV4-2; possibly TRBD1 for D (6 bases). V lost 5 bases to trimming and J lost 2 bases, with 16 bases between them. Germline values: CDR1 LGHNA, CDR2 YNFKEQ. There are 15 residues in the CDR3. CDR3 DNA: TGTGCCAGCAGCAACAGACAGGTTTTTCCCTACGAGCAGTACTTC. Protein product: CASSNRQVFPYEQYF.

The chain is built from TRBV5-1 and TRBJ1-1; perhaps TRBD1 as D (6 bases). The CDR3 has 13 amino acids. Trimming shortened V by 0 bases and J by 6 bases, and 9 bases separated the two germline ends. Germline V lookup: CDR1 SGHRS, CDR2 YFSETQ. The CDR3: CASSLVGHPEAFF. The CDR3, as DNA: TGCGCCAGCAGCTTGGTGGGACACCCTGAAGCTTTCTTT.

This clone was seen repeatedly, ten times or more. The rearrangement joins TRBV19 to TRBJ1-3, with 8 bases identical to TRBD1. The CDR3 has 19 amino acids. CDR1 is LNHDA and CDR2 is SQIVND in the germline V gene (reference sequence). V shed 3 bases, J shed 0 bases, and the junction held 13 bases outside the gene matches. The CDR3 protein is CASSIPDRGPESSGNTIYF. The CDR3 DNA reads TGTGCCAGTAGTATCCCCGACAGGGGCCCCGAGAGCTCTGGAAACACCATATATTTT.

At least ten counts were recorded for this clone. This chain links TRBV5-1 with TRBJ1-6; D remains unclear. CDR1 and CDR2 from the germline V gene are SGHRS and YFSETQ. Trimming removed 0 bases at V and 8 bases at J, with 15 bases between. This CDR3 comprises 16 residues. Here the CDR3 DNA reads TGCGCCAGCAGCTTGGGGTCCGCCGCCAGCGATTCACCCCTCCACTTT. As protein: CASSLGSAASDSPLHF.

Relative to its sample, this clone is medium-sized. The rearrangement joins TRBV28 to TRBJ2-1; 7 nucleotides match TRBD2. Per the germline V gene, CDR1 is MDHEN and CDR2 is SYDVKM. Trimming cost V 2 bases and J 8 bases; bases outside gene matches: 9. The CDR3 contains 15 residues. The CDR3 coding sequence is TGTGCCAGCAGTTTACCGACCCTACTAGCGCATGAGCAGTTCTTC. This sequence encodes CASSLPTLLAHEQFF.

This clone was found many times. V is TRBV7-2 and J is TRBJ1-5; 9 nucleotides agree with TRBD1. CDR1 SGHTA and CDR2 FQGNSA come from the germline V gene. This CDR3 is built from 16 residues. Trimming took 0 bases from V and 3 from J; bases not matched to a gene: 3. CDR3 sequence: CASSLAGTGINQPQHF. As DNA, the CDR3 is TGTGCCAGCAGCTTAGCGGGGACAGGGATCAATCAGCCCCAGCATTTT.

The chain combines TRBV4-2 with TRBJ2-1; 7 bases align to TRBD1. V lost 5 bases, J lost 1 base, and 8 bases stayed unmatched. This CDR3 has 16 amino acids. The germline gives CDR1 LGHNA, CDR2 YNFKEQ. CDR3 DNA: TGTGCCAGCAGCGGAATTTGGGGACAGTCCTACAATGAGCAGTTCTTC. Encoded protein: CASSGIWGQSYNEQFF.

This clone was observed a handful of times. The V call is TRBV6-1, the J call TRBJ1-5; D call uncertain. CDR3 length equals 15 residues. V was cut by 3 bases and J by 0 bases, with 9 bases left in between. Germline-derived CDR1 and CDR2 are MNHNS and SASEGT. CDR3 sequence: CASSDTSNSNQPQHF. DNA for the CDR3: TGTGCCAGCAGTGACACTAGTAATAGCAATCAGCCCCAGCATTTT.

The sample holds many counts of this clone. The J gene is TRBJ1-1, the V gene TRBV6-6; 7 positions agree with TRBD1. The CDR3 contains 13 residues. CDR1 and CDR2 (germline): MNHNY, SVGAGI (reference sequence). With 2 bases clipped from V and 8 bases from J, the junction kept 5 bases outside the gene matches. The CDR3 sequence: CASSYTGQVEAFF. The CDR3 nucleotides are TGTGCCAGCAGTTACACCGGACAGGTCGAAGCTTTCTTT.

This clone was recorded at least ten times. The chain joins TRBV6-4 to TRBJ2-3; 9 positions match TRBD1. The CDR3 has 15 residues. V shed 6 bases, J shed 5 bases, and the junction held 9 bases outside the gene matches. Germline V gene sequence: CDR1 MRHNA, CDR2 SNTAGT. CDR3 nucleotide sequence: TGTGCCAGCAGCCGGGACAGGGCGGCGGGAGATACGCAGTATTTT. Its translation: CASSRDRAAGDTQYF.

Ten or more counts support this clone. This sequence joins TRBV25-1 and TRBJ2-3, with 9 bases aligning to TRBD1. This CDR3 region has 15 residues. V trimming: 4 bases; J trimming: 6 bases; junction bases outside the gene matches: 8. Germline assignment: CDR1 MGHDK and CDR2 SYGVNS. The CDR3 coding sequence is TGTGCCAGCAGTGGGGGAAACAGGGGGCTCGATACGCAGTATTTT. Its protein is CASSGGNRGLDTQYF. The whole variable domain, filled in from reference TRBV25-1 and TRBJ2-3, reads EADIYQTPRYLVIGTGKKITLECSQTMGHDKMYWYQQDPGMELHLIHYSYGVNSTEKGDLSSESTVSRIRTEHFPLTLESARPSHTSQYLCASSGGNRGLDTQYFGPGTRLTVL.

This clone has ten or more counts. CDR3 DNA: TGTGCCAGCAGCCAGCTTAAACAGGGGAGGGACACTGAAGCTTTCTTT. This translates into CASSQLKQGRDTEAFF. V usage is TRBV3-1 and J usage is TRBJ1-1; 7 positions agree with TRBD1. This CDR3 comprises 16 residues. The germline V gene has CDR1 LGHDT and CDR2 YNNKEL (reference sequence). With V trimmed by 3 bases and J by 3 bases, 10 bases remained unmatched.

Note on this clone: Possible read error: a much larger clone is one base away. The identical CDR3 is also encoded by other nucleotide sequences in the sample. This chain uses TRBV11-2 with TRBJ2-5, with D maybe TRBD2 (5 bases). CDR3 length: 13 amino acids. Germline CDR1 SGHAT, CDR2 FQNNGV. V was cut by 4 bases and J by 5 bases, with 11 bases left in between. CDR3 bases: TGTGCCAGCAGCTCACTAGGTGGTGAGACCCAGTACTTC. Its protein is CASSSLGGETQYF. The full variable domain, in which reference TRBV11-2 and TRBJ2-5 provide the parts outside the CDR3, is EAGVAQSPRYKIIEKRQSVAFWCNPISGHATLYWYQQILGQGPKLLIQFQNNGVVDDSQLPKDRFSAERLKGVDSTLKIQPAKLEDSAVYLCASSSLGGETQYFGPGTRLLVL.

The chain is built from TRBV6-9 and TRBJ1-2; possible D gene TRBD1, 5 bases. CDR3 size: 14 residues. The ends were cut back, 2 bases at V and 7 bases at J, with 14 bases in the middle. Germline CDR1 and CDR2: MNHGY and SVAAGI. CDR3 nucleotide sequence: TGTGCCAGCAGTTATGACAGTTTTACTGGTGGCTACACCTTC. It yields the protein CASSYDSFTGGYTF.

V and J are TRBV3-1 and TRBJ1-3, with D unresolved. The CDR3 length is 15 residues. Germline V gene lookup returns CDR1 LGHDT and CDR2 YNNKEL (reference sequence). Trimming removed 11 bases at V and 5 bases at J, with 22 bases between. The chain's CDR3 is CALSGEGLGRNTIYF. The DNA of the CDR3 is TGTGCCTTAAGCGGGGAGGGCTTGGGGAGAAACACCATATATTTT.

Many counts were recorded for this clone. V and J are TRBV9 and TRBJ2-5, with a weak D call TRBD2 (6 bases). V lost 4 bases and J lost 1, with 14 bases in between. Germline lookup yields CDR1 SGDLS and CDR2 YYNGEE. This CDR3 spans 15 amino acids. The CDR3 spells CASSSEMGGQETQYF. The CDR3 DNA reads TGTGCCAGCAGCTCAGAGATGGGGGGCCAAGAGACCCAGTACTTC.

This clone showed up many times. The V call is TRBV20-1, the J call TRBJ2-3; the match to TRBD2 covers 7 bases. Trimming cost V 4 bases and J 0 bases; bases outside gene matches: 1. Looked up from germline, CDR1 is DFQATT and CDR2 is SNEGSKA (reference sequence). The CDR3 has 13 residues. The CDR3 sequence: CSATSGSTDTQYF. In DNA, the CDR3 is TGCAGTGCTACTAGCGGTAGCACAGATACGCAGTATTTT.

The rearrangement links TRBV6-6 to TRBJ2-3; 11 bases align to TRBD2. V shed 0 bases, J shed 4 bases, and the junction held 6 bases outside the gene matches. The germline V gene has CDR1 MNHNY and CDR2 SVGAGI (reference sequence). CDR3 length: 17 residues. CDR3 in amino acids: CASSYSLVAGGPDTQYF. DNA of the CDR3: TGTGCCAGCAGTTACTCGTTGGTAGCGGGAGGGCCAGATACGCAGTATTTT.

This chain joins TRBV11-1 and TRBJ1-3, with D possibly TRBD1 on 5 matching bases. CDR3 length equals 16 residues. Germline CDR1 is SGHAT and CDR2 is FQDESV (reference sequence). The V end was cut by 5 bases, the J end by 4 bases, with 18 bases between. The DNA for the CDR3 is TGTGCCAGCAGCGGCCCAGGTGGGGGACGCGGAAACACCATATATTTT. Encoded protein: CASSGPGGGRGNTIYF.

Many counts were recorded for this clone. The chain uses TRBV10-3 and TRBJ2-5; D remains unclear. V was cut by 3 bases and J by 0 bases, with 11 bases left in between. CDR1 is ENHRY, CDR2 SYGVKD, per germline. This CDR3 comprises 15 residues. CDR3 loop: CAISDQTTYQETQYF. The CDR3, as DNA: TGTGCCATCAGTGACCAGACCACGTACCAAGAGACCCAGTACTTC.

This CDR3 is CASSPWTSAAGDTQYF. CDR3 nucleotide sequence: TGTGCCAGCAGCCCCTGGACTAGCGCGGCCGGGGATACGCAGTATTTT. V is TRBV11-2 and J is TRBJ2-3; 9 bases align to TRBD2. This CDR3 contains 16 residues. The V gene's germline CDR1 is SGHAT and CDR2 FQNNGV. J gave up 6 bases and V 5 bases, and 12 bases lay outside the gene matches. The complete variable domain, with remaining parts taken from reference TRBV11-2 and TRBJ2-3, reads EAGVAQSPRYKIIEKRQSVAFWCNPISGHATLYWYQQILGQGPKLLIQFQNNGVVDDSQLPKDRFSAERLKGVDSTLKIQPAKLEDSAVYLCASSPWTSAAGDTQYFGPGTRLTVL.

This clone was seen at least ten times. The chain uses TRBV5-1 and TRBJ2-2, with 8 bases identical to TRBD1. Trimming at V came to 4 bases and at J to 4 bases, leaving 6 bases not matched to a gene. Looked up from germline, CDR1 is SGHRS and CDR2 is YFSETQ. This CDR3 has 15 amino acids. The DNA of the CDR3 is TGCGCCAGCAGCATCGGACAGGGCGGCACCGGGGAGCTGTTTTTT. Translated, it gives CASSIGQGGTGELFF.